This entry lists 14 T cell receptor beta chains sequenced from one sample in a study of cytomegalovirus exposure and HLA in healthy donors. The PCR made use of 60 Vbeta and 13 Jbeta primers. Measured with immunoSEQ multiplex PCR; TCRdb has only the in-frame clones, and not every one. The sample holds under 200,000 clones, 80% to 90% seen once. Source material: PBMCs. Receptor source: a woman under 40 in good health and CMV-seropositive.

This chain joins TRBV7-2 and TRBJ1-3; D may be TRBD1 (6 bases). V lost 3 bases and J lost 3, with 15 bases in between. The germline V gene has CDR1 SGHTA and CDR2 FQGNSA. CDR3 length equals 16 residues. The CDR3, as DNA: TGTGCCAGCAGCTTCCCGATACAGGGAAGTGGAAACACCATATATTTT. This sequence encodes CASSFPIQGSGNTIYF.

V is TRBV9 and J is TRBJ1-4; no clear D gene. The CDR3 has 15 residues. The germline V and J ends were trimmed by 2 bases and 0 bases, with 8 bases remaining between them. Germline lookup yields CDR1 SGDLS and CDR2 YYNGEE. The CDR3: CASSVYSATNEKLFF. The CDR3 nucleotides read TGTGCCAGCAGCGTTTACTCTGCAACTAATGAAAAACTGTTTTTT.

The chain couples TRBV18 to TRBJ2-7; 9 bases agree with TRBD1. Germline values: CDR1 KGHSH, CDR2 LQKENI. The junction had 3 bases not matched to a gene; V was cut back by 5 bases and J by 1 base. The CDR3 is 14 residues long. The CDR3 nucleotides are TGTGCCAGCTCAACGACAGGGGGATCCTACGAGCAGTACTTC. Residues: CASSTTGGSYEQYF.

This clone has more than one count but fewer than ten. The chain combines TRBV11-2 with TRBJ1-6; D remains unclear. Germline assignment: CDR1 SGHAT and CDR2 FQNNGV. This CDR3 has 15 residues. V was shortened by 5 bases and J by 8 bases, with 16 bases between the two germline ends. The DNA for the CDR3 is TGTGCCAGCAGCCCGTCGAGTGGGCCGTATTCACCCCTCCACTTT. Amino acid sequence: CASSPSSGPYSPLHF.

The rearrangement uses TRBV6-5 and TRBJ2-7, with 7 positions matching TRBD1. In germline, CDR1 is MNHEY, CDR2 SVGAGI. CDR3 length equals 11 residues. V lost 6 bases to trimming and J lost 9 bases; unmatched junction nucleotides: 5. The CDR3 region is CASSDRDGQYF. CDR3 nucleotide sequence: TGTGCCAGCAGCGACAGGGACGGGCAGTACTTC.

This chain uses TRBV6-5 with TRBJ2-7; tentative D call: TRBD1 (6 bases). CDR1 and CDR2 from the germline V gene are MNHEY and SVGAGI. The V and J ends lost 8 bases and 5 bases respectively, with 16 bases between them. This CDR3 comprises 13 residues. The CDR3 DNA reads as TGTGCCAGCTCATCCACAGGGATCAACGAGCAGTACTTC. It encodes CASSSTGINEQYF.

The gene calls are TRBV4-1 and TRBJ2-7; D perhaps matches TRBD2 (6 bases). Germline CDR1 MGHRA, CDR2 YSYEKL. The CDR3 is 15 residues long. Trimming shortened V by 4 bases and J by 4 bases, and 17 bases separated the two germline ends. CDR3 sequence reads: CASSRPGGLRYEQYF. In nucleotides, the CDR3 is TGCGCCAGCAGCCGCCCTGGAGGGCTGAGATACGAGCAGTACTTC.

The chain's CDR3 is CASTVTGGGGYTF. In nucleotides, the CDR3 is TGTGCCAGTACCGTGACAGGGGGCGGAGGCTACACCTTC. The rearrangement uses TRBV19 and TRBJ1-2; 10 bases align to TRBD1. Germline V CDR1 and CDR2: LNHDA, SQIVND (reference sequence). The J segment lost 8 bases and the V segment lost 7 bases, leaving 7 bases of the junction unmatched. The CDR3 length is 13 residues.

This rearrangement joins TRBV5-8 to TRBJ2-5; 13 bases are shared with TRBD2. V gave up 4 bases and J gave up 4 bases; unmatched junction bases: 4. The germline gives CDR1 SGHTS, CDR2 YDEGEE. The CDR3 consists of 15 residues. In nucleotides, the CDR3 is TGTGCCAGCAGCCCATGGACTAGCGGGGGAGAGACCCAGTACTTC. It yields the protein CASSPWTSGGETQYF.

The V gene is TRBV5-1, the J gene TRBJ2-3; 11 positions agree with TRBD2. The CDR3 length is 16 residues. J was trimmed by 5 bases and V by 4 bases; bases with no gene match: 9. Germline-derived CDR1 and CDR2 are SGHRS and YFSETQ. CDR3: CASSLLGTSGEDTQYF. In DNA form, the CDR3 reads TGCGCCAGCAGCCTCCTAGGGACTAGCGGTGAAGATACGCAGTATTTT.

The chain recombines TRBV7-2 with TRBJ1-1, with D possibly matching TRBD1 (5 bases). Between the trimmed V and J ends, which lost 3 bases and 0 bases, there was a span of 17 bases. The germline V gene has CDR1 SGHTA and CDR2 FQGNSA. The CDR3 consists of 17 residues. The CDR3, as DNA: TGTGCCAGCAGCTTTGTTGGACAAATATCGATGAACACTGAAGCTTTCTTT. Its translation: CASSFVGQISMNTEAFF.

This clone appeared a few times. At the DNA level, this CDR3 is encoded by other sequences in the same sample as well. The chain recombines TRBV7-2 with TRBJ1-1; D might be TRBD1 (6 bases). This CDR3 has 13 residues. From germline, CDR1 is SGHTA and CDR2 FQGNSA. With 4 bases removed from V and 1 base from J, the gap between germline ends came to 7 bases. The CDR3 sequence: CASSSQGNTEAFF. CDR3 bases: TGTGCCAGCAGCTCACAGGGGAACACTGAAGCTTTCTTT.

The J gene is TRBJ1-1, the V gene TRBV18; D is undetermined. The CDR3 has 12 residues. The germline V gene encodes CDR1 KGHSH and CDR2 LQKENI. The V and J ends lost 6 bases and 1 base respectively, with 6 bases between them. This CDR3 reads CASSSGNTEAFF. The CDR3 DNA reads as TGTGCCAGCTCGTCGGGGAACACTGAAGCTTTCTTT. The full variable domain, completed using reference TRBV18 and TRBJ1-1, is NAGVMQNPRHLVRRRGQEARLRCSPMKGHSHVYWYRQLPEEGLKFMVYLQKENIIDESGMPKERFSAEFPKEGPSILRIQQVVRGDSAAYFCASSSGNTEAFFGQGTRLTVV.

This chain joins TRBV5-4 and TRBJ1-1, with 8 bases fitting TRBD1. V lost 4 bases and J lost 0; bases outside the gene matches: 5. This CDR3 is 15 amino acids long. Germline V gene lookup returns CDR1 SGHNT and CDR2 YYREEE (reference sequence). The CDR3 DNA reads TGTGCCAGCAGCCCAGGGGGCGCTATGAACACTGAAGCTTTCTTT. Amino acid sequence: CASSPGGAMNTEAFF.